This T cell receptor (beta chain) was profiled in a study of T cell responses to AZD1222 COVID-19 vaccine. Assay used: immunoSEQ multiplex PCR; TCRdb lists only in-frame clones, some missing. There are about 100,000 clones in the sample; approximately 89% occur only once, and around 3.3% lies in the top ten. The CDR3 is 15 amino acids. Germline values: CDR1 MNHEY, CDR2 SMNVEV (reference sequence). The junction had 4 bases not matched to a gene; V was cut back by 4 bases and J by 2 bases. The rearrangement uses TRBV27 and TRBJ2-7; 11 bases match TRBD2. This TCR was recovered from an adult in good health. The sample here was peripheral blood, taken on day 0 of MenACWY control vaccination. CDR3 sequence (DNA): TGTGCCAGCAGTTCTTCTAGCGGGGGGACCTACGAGCAGTACTTC. Translated: CASSSSSGGTYEQYF.